A selection of T cell receptor beta chains follows, all from one sample in a study of blood T cell repertoires in COVID-19. Data came from immunoSEQ multiplex PCR; TCRdb stores just in-frame clones and leaves some out. The table lists over 150,000 clones, roughly four fifths of them singletons. Specimen: peripheral blood. Receptors were obtained from a woman aged 55-69 years with acute or convalescent COVID-19. The CDR3 runs from the conserved cysteine through the conserved F or W. D genes are given only for firm matches. Part of the rows lack a size; the others show once, few, many or a class for expanded clones.

CDR3 protein: CASIPDRGPDQPQHF
CDR3 DNA: TGTGCCAGCATCCCTGACAGGGGGCCCGATCAGCCCCAGCATTTT
J gene: TRBJ1-5
D gene: TRBD1
clone size: NA
V gene: TRBV6-5

CDR3 protein: CASSLGLAVDTGELFF
CDR3 DNA: TGCGCCAGCAGCTTGGGACTAGCGGTCGACACCGGGGAGCTGTTTTTT
J gene: TRBJ2-2
D gene: TRBD2
clone size: once
V gene: TRBV5-1

CDR3 protein: CASSRRYRALPDTEAFF
CDR3 DNA: TGTGCCAGTAGTAGGAGGTACAGGGCCCTTCCGGACACTGAAGCTTTCTTT
J gene: TRBJ1-1
D gene: NA
clone size: NA
V gene: TRBV19

CDR3 protein: CASSPTGLSGNTIYF
CDR3 DNA: TGTGCCAGCAGCCCGACAGGACTCTCTGGAAACACCATATATTTT
J gene: TRBJ1-3
D gene: NA
clone size: once
V gene: TRBV7-8

CDR3 protein: CASSEVQGGVVGYTF
CDR3 DNA: TGTGCCAGCAGTGAAGTCCAGGGAGGGGTAGTTGGCTACACCTTC
J gene: TRBJ1-2
D gene: NA
clone size: few
V gene: TRBV6-1

CDR3 protein: CASSSTGTGNTGELFF
CDR3 DNA: TGTGCCAGCAGCTCTACCGGGACAGGGAACACCGGGGAGCTGTTTTTT
J gene: TRBJ2-2
D gene: TRBD1
clone size: NA
V gene: TRBV5-4

CDR3 protein: CASSSGLAGAADTQYF
CDR3 DNA: TGCGCCAGCAGCTCCGGACTAGCGGGGGCCGCAGATACGCAGTATTTT
J gene: TRBJ2-3
D gene: TRBD2
clone size: NA
V gene: TRBV5-1

CDR3 protein: CASRQGNYGYTF
CDR3 DNA: TGTGCCAGCAGGCAGGGTAACTATGGCTACACCTTC
J gene: TRBJ1-2
D gene: NA
clone size: once
V gene: TRBV6-5

CDR3 protein: CASSQNQMNTEAFF
CDR3 DNA: TGTGCCAGCAGCCAAAATCAGATGAACACTGAAGCTTTCTTT
J gene: TRBJ1-1
D gene: NA
clone size: NA
V gene: TRBV3-1/TRBV3-2

CDR3 protein: CASSKTSGDSYEQYF
CDR3 DNA: TGCGCCAGCAGCAAGACTAGCGGGGACTCCTACGAGCAGTACTTC
J gene: TRBJ2-7
D gene: TRBD2
clone size: once
V gene: TRBV5-1

CDR3 protein: CASSKDRGGMDGYTF
CDR3 DNA: TGTGCCAGTAGTAAGGACAGGGGCGGGATGGATGGCTACACCTTC
J gene: TRBJ1-2
D gene: TRBD1
clone size: few
V gene: TRBV19